This T cell receptor (beta chain) was recorded in a study of neurological immune-mediated disorders. Overall study findings and caveats: No CDR3 amino acid sequences were shared by expanded clones across subjects, suggesting private repertoires in all groups. Multiple sclerosis, the disease with the least TCR clonal expansion, fell below healthy controls, whereas HTLV-1-associated myelopathy showed the most.

On this clonotype itself: Its antigen is not known.

Unsorted libraries were prepared from 2 million PBMCs held at -80 C. The germline gives CDR1 SQVTM, CDR2 ANQGSEA. The V end was cut by 2 bases, the J end by 6 bases, with 17 bases between. The CDR3 length is 15 residues. The cDNA was synthesized by means of template-switch 5'RACE, which was carried out with 10-nucleotide random UMIs. TCRdb independently ran MiXCR on the 5' RACE reads; one entry per CDR3 protein. This table holds some 57,000 distinct CDR3 sequences, roughly 3.5% found once. The sample taken for sequencing was PBMCs. The clonotype originates from a woman aged 60-75 years with multiple sclerosis. V gene TRBV29-1 combines with J gene TRBJ2-1, with a possible D match to TRBD1 (6 bases). CDR3 protein: CSVEIMNRDFNEQFF. CDR3 sequence (DNA): TGCAGCGTTGAAATTATGAACAGGGATTTCAATGAGCAGTTCTTC.